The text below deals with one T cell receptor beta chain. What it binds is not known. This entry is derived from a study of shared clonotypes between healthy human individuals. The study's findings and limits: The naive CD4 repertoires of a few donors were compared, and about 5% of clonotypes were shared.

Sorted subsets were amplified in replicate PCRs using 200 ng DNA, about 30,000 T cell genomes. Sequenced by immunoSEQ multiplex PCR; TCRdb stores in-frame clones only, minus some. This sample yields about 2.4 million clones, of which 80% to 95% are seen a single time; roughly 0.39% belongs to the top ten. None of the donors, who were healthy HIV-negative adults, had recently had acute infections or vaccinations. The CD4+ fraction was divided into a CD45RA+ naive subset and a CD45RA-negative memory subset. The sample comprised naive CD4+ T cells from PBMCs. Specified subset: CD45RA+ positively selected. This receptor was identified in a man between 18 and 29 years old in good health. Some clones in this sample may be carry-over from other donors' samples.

CDR3 coding DNA: TGTGCCAGTAGTAACCCAGGCACAGATACGCAGTATTTT. This translates into CASSNPGTDTQYF. The chain is built from TRBV19 and TRBJ2-3; no definite D call. Germline assignment: CDR1 LNHDA and CDR2 SQIVND (reference sequence). The CDR3 runs to 13 residues. Trimming left V 4 bases short and J 1 base short, with 6 bases between.